One T cell receptor (beta chain) is described in this entry. Its cognate antigen is unknown. TCRdb analysed the reads with MiXCR anew, one entry per CDR3 protein. Of fewer than 30,000 distinct CDR3 sequences listed, 22% were seen once; the top ten hold about 89%. The data belong to a study of T cell repertoires in cytomegalovirus infection. Sequenced here: CD8+ T cells from cultured PBMCs, sampled from culture after CMV antigen stimulation. This receptor was taken from a human donor in good health (CMV status not recorded). Some clones in this sample may be carry-over from other donors' samples.

This chain's CDR3 is CASSQGGVGYTF. CDR3 DNA: TGTGCCAGCAGCCAGGGAGGGGTGGGCTACACCTTC. The genes are TRBV7-9 and TRBJ1-2; TRBD1 is a possible D gene (5 bases). V lost 5 bases and J lost 8, with 12 bases in between. Germline loops: CDR1 SEHNR, CDR2 FQNEAQ (reference sequence). The CDR3 runs 12 residues.